A selection of T cell receptor beta chains follows, all from one sample in a study of molecular identifiers for immune sequencing clone quantification. MiXCR, run by TCRdb on the PCR reads, gives a single entry per CDR3 protein. This sample yields 460,000 or so distinct CDR3 sequences, of which around 25% are seen a single time; under 0.85% belongs to the top ten. Sequencing was carried out using naive CD8+ T cells from blood, with Jurkat cell RNA spiked in. The receptors here all came from a human donor in good health. Some libraries in this study had Jurkat cell RNA spiked in. Both conserved end residues are part of each CDR3. A D gene is named only where the DNA matches it firmly. The listing skips clone size in some rows; elsewhere it reads once, few, many or a size class.

V gene: TRBV5-1; D gene: NA; clone size: many; J gene: TRBJ2-7; CDR3 protein: CASSLDRVNEQYF; CDR3 DNA: TGCGCCAGCAGCTTGGACAGGGTGAACGAGCAGTACTTC
V gene: TRBV11-2; D gene: TRBD2; clone size: NA; J gene: TRBJ2-3; CDR3 protein: CASSLTGLVGLPDTQYF; CDR3 DNA: TGTGCCAGCAGCTTAACGGGACTAGTGGGACTACCAGATACGCAGTATTTT
V gene: TRBV13; D gene: NA; clone size: many; J gene: TRBJ1-1; CDR3 protein: CASSFRGRFGEAFF; CDR3 DNA: TGTGCCAGCAGCTTCCGGGGCCGCTTTGGAGAAGCTTTCTTT
V gene: TRBV7-9; D gene: NA; clone size: few; J gene: TRBJ1-1; CDR3 protein: CASSLGIGMNTEAFF; CDR3 DNA: TGTGCCAGCAGCTTAGGGATCGGAATGAACACTGAAGCTTTCTTT
V gene: TRBV5-6; D gene: NA; clone size: NA; J gene: TRBJ2-7; CDR3 protein: CASSLEPDGEQYF; CDR3 DNA: TGTGCCAGCAGCTTGGAGCCGGACGGCGAGCAGTACTTC
V gene: TRBV6-2/TRBV6-3; D gene: NA; clone size: NA; J gene: TRBJ2-3; CDR3 protein: CASSFFRDYMADTQYF; CDR3 DNA: TGTGCCAGCAGTTTCTTCCGGGATTACATGGCAGATACGCAGTATTTT
V gene: TRBV7-9; D gene: NA; clone size: NA; J gene: TRBJ2-7; CDR3 protein: CASSPRTGPRSYEQYF; CDR3 DNA: TGTGCCAGCAGCCCCCGAACAGGGCCTCGCTCCTACGAGCAGTACTTC
V gene: TRBV19; D gene: TRBD2; clone size: few; J gene: TRBJ2-3; CDR3 protein: CASSFLAGGDTQYF; CDR3 DNA: TGTGCCAGTAGTTTTCTAGCGGGAGGGGATACGCAGTATTTT
V gene: TRBV5-3; D gene: TRBD2; clone size: NA; J gene: TRBJ2-3; CDR3 protein: CASSLGYRDGTSTDTRYF; CDR3 DNA: TGTGCCAGCAGCTTGGGGTATAGGGACGGGACTAGCACAGATACGCGGTATTTT
V gene: TRBV6-2/TRBV6-3; D gene: NA; clone size: many; J gene: TRBJ2-3; CDR3 protein: CASSQWGPSTDTQYF; CDR3 DNA: TGTGCCAGCAGTCAATGGGGACCGAGCACAGATACGCAGTATTTT
V gene: TRBV7-6; D gene: NA; clone size: few; J gene: TRBJ1-1; CDR3 protein: CASSLAPRVGDTEAFF; CDR3 DNA: TGTGCCAGCAGCTTAGCCCCCCGGGTGGGTGACACTGAAGCTTTCTTT
V gene: TRBV13; D gene: NA; clone size: few; J gene: TRBJ2-3; CDR3 protein: CASMERSPGDTQYF; CDR3 DNA: TGTGCCAGCATGGAGCGTTCTCCAGGGGATACGCAGTATTTT
V gene: TRBV25-1; D gene: NA; clone size: many; J gene: TRBJ2-1; CDR3 protein: CASSDTTGQAYNEQFF; CDR3 DNA: TGTGCCAGCAGTGACACCACAGGGCAGGCCTACAATGAGCAGTTCTTC
V gene: TRBV4-3; D gene: TRBD1; clone size: few; J gene: TRBJ1-1; CDR3 protein: CASSQDHRTGGTEAFF; CDR3 DNA: TGCGCCAGCAGCCAAGATCACAGGACAGGGGGGACTGAAGCTTTCTTT
V gene: TRBV6-1; D gene: TRBD1; clone size: few; J gene: TRBJ2-7; CDR3 protein: CASGQGSHEQYF; CDR3 DNA: TGTGCCAGTGGACAGGGATCCCACGAGCAGTACTTC
V gene: TRBV11-2; D gene: NA; clone size: NA; J gene: TRBJ2-7; CDR3 protein: CASSFMYGYEQYF; CDR3 DNA: TGTGCCAGCAGCTTTATGTACGGTTACGAGCAGTACTTC
V gene: TRBV20-1; D gene: NA; clone size: once; J gene: TRBJ1-1; CDR3 protein: CSARFAQMNIEAFF; CDR3 DNA: TGCAGTGCCAGATTCGCGCAGATGAACATTGAAGCTTTCTTT
V gene: TRBV5-4; D gene: NA; clone size: few; J gene: TRBJ2-7; CDR3 protein: CASTEDGAYEQYF; CDR3 DNA: TGTGCCAGCACCGAGGACGGAGCCTACGAGCAGTACTTC
V gene: TRBV6-6; D gene: NA; clone size: few; J gene: TRBJ1-1; CDR3 protein: CASSYGLGQNTEAFF; CDR3 DNA: TGTGCCAGCAGTTACGGTCTGGGGCAGAACACTGAAGCTTTCTTT